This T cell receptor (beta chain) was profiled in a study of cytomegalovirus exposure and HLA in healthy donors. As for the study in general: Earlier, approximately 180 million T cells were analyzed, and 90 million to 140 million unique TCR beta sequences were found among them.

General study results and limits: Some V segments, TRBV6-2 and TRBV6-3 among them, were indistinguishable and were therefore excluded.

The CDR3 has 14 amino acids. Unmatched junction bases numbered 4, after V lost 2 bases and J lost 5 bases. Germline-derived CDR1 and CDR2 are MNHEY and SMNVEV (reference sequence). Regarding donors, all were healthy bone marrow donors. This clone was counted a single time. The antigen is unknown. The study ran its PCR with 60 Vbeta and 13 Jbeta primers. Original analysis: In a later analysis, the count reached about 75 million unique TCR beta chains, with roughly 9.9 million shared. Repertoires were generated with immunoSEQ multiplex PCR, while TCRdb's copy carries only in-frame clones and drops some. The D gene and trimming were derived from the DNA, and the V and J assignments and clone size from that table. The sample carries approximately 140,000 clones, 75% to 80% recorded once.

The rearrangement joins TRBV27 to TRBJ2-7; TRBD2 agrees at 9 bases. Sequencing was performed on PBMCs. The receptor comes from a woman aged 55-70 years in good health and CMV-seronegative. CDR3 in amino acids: CASSLAGGPHEQYF. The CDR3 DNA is TGTGCCAGCAGTTTAGCGGGAGGGCCCCACGAGCAGTACTTC.